These T cell receptor beta chains were read from a single sample in a study of blood T cell repertoires in COVID-19. Assay: immunoSEQ multiplex PCR; the TCRdb copy retains only in-frame clones and omits some. Among roughly 40,000 clones listed, about 80% were seen once. Sequencing used peripheral blood. These receptors all stem from a man aged 65 to 85 with acute or convalescent COVID-19. CDR3s include the opening cysteine and the closing phenylalanine or tryptophan. A D gene is named only where the DNA matches it firmly. Some rows mark clone size as missing; the rest say once, few, many or name a class of expanded clone.

clone_size d_call j_call v_call cdr3_nt cdr3_aa
NA TRBD1 TRBJ2-1 TRBV19 TGTGCCAGTAAGAGGGACAGGGGGCAGAATGAGCAGTTCTTC CASKRDRGQNEQFF
NA TRBD1 TRBJ2-5 TRBV27 TGTGCCAGCAGTTCATTGGACAGGGCGGCACAGACCCAGTACTTC CASSSLDRAAQTQYF
NA NA TRBJ1-2 TRBV24-1 TGTGCCACCAGTGATCCAGCGGTCTTGGGAGGCTACACCTTC CATSDPAVLGGYTF
NA NA TRBJ1-5 TRBV2 TGTGCCAGCAGTGGGGGTACGCGGGTCGAGCCCCAGCATTTT CASSGGTRVEPQHF
once NA TRBJ2-1 TRBV24-1 TGTGCCACCAGTGCTAGAGGGGGATTCCATGAGCAGTTCTTC CATSARGGFHEQFF
NA TRBD1 TRBJ1-2 TRBV19 TGTGCCAGTAGTCCCCAGGGGGCATATGGCTACACCTTC CASSPQGAYGYTF
NA TRBD1 TRBJ1-5 TRBV28 TGTGCCAGCTCAGGGGGCGGCAATCAGCCCCAGCATTTT CASSGGGNQPQHF
NA NA TRBJ1-4 TRBV18 TGTGCCAGCTCGCCTAAGACAGGACCAAATGAAAAACTGTTTTTT CASSPKTGPNEKLFF
NA NA TRBJ1-2 TRBV12-3/TRBV12-4 TGTGCCAGCAGTCCTGGACAGAACTATGGCTACACCTTC CASSPGQNYGYTF
NA NA TRBJ1-4 TRBV5-1 TGCGCCAGCAGCTTGGGGGCAGGGGTAAAGGAAAAACTGTTTTTT CASSLGAGVKEKLFF
NA TRBD1 TRBJ1-6 TRBV5-1 TGCGCCAGCAGCTACCGACAGGGAGGCTCACCCCTCCACTTT CASSYRQGGSPLHF
NA TRBD1 TRBJ1-1 TRBV28 TGTGCCAGCAGTTTGCCCAGGGGGATGAACACTGAAGCTTTCTTT CASSLPRGMNTEAFF
NA NA TRBJ1-6 TRBV4-3 TGCGCCAGCAGCCAAGCGGTCCACGGGGCCCTCCACTTT CASSQAVHGALHF
once NA TRBJ2-3 TRBV7-2 TGTGCCAGCAGCTTAGGGGCAGCGGCTGCGACAGATACGCAGTATTTT CASSLGAAAATDTQYF
NA TRBD1 TRBJ1-5 TRBV18 TGTGCCAGCTCACCCACTAGACAGGGCCTTGATAGCAATCAGCCCCAGCATTTT CASSPTRQGLDSNQPQHF
once TRBD2 TRBJ2-7 TRBV11-3 TGTGCCAGCAGCTGGTCCGGGGGGGCCGATGGAAAGCAGTACTTC CASSWSGGADGKQYF
once NA TRBJ1-3 TRBV5-1 TGCGCCAGCAGCTTGGTAGCGCTGGACTCAGGAAACACCATATATTTT CASSLVALDSGNTIYF
once NA TRBJ1-1 TRBV23-1 TGCGCCAGCAGAATACAGGGTTCGGGCACTGAAGCTTTCTTT CASRIQGSGTEAFF
NA NA TRBJ1-5 TRBV6-2/TRBV6-3 TGTGCCAGCAGTTACCCAGCCGACAGTATCGGTCAGCCCCAGCATTTT CASSYPADSIGQPQHF
NA NA TRBJ1-4 TRBV7-2 TGTGCCAGCAGCGAGGAGGGGGGGGGAAAACTGTTTTTT CASSEEGGGKLFF
NA NA TRBJ1-1 TRBV7-2 TGTGCCAGCAGCCCCCTCGGTGGCAGGGGTTTATTGGATGCTTTCTTT CASSPLGGRGLLDAFF
once TRBD1 TRBJ2-5 TRBV6-4 TGTGCCAGCAGTCGGGACAGTGGAGAGACCCAGTACTTC CASSRDSGETQYF
NA NA TRBJ1-1 TRBV2 TGTGCCAGCCGGCAGGGGATGGGGACTGAAGCTTTCTTT CASRQGMGTEAFF
NA NA TRBJ1-2 TRBV10-3 TGTGCCATCAGTGAGGGACAGACCTCCTATGGCTACACCTTC CAISEGQTSYGYTF
NA TRBD1 TRBJ1-1 TRBV6-2/TRBV6-3 TGTGCCAGCAGTTGGACAGGGAACACTGAAGCTTTCTTT CASSWTGNTEAFF
NA NA TRBJ1-5 TRBV19 TGTGCCAGTAGTATCCTCGGGACAATCAATCAGCCCCAGCATTTT CASSILGTINQPQHF
NA NA TRBJ2-7 TRBV7-2 TGTGCCAGCAGCTTTGATCGGGGGTCCTACGAGCAGTACTTC CASSFDRGSYEQYF
NA TRBD1 TRBJ1-1 TRBV5-1 TGCGCCAGCAGCTCGTGGACAGGGGGAGTAGAAGGCACTGAAGCTTTCTTT CASSSWTGGVEGTEAFF
NA NA TRBJ1-2 TRBV4-1 TGCGCCAGCAGCCAAGATTCTCGGCCCATCGGCGGGGGCTACACCTTC CASSQDSRPIGGGYTF